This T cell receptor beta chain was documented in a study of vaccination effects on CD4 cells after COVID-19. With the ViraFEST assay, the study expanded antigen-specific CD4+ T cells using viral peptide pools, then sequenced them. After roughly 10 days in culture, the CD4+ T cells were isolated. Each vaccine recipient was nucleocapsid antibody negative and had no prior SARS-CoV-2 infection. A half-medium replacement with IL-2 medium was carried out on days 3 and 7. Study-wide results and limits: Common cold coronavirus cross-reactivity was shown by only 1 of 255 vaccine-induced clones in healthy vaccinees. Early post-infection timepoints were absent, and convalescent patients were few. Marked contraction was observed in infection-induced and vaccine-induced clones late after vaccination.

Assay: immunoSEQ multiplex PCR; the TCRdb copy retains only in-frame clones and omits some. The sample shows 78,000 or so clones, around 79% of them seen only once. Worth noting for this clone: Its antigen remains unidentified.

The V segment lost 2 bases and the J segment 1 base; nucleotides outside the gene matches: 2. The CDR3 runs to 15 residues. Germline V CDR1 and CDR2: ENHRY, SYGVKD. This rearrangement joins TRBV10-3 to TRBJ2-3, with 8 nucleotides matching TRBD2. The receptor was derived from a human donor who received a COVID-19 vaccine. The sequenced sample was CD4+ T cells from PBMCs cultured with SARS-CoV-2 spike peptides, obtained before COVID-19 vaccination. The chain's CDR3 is CAISEGLAGTDTQYF. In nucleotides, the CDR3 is TGTGCCATCAGTGAGGGACTAGCCGGCACAGATACGCAGTATTTT.